Following are 20 T cell receptor beta chains from one sample sequenced in a study of pediatric ulcerative colitis. During colonoscopy, one to two rectal pinch biopsies were collected. Some clones are missing from TCRdb's copy, which holds only in-frame ones; the method was immunoSEQ multiplex PCR. The data show some 25,000 clones, over 65% seen once. The sequencing input was gut tissue. The receptor source for this set is a boy aged 5 to 17 with severe ulcerative colitis.

The rearrangement links TRBV19 to TRBJ2-1, with D unclear. CDR1 is LNHDA and CDR2 is SQIVND in the germline V gene (reference sequence). This CDR3 is 14 amino acids long. Trimming left V 2 bases short and J 3 bases short, with 8 bases between. In DNA, the CDR3 is TGTGCCAGTAGTATACGGCAGAGCTACAATGAGCAGTTCTTC. It codes for CASSIRQSYNEQFF.

This clone was observed a handful of times. The chain is built from TRBV10-2 and TRBJ2-6; D not certain. The CDR3 length is 15 residues. CDR1 and CDR2 from the germline V gene are WSHSY and SAAADI. V was trimmed by 4 bases and J by 0 bases, leaving 7 bases between them. The CDR3 sequence: CASSGGDSGANVLTF. CDR3 sequence (DNA): TGCGCCAGCAGTGGGGGTGACTCTGGGGCCAACGTCCTGACTTTC.

The chain couples TRBV5-4 to TRBJ2-1; 7 bases fit TRBD2. Germline V gene lookup returns CDR1 SGHNT and CDR2 YYREEE (reference sequence). With 4 bases clipped from V and 7 bases from J, the junction kept 5 bases outside the gene matches. The CDR3 contains 13 residues. Here the CDR3 DNA reads TGTGCCAGCAGCCTGGGGAGGGGAAATGAGCAGTTCTTC. Translating gives CASSLGRGNEQFF. Complete variable domain (other parts from reference TRBV5-4 and TRBJ2-1): ETGVTQSPTHLIKTRGQQVTLRCSSQSGHNTVSWYQQALGQGPQFIFQYYREEENGRGNFPPRFSGLQFPNYSSELNVNALELDDSALYLCASSLGRGNEQFFGPGTRLTVL.

This chain links TRBV14 with TRBJ2-7; D is unresolved. Germline V gene sequence: CDR1 SGHDN, CDR2 FVKESK. The CDR3 is 14 amino acids. V lost 1 base and J 2 bases, leaving 9 bases between the germline ends. The chain's CDR3 is CASSQGVRTYEQYF. The CDR3 nucleotides read TGTGCCAGCAGCCAAGGAGTGCGTACCTACGAGCAGTACTTC.

V gene TRBV6-1 combines with J gene TRBJ2-1; D remains unclear. The germline gives CDR1 MNHNS, CDR2 SASEGT. This CDR3 is built from 13 residues. V was shortened by 1 base and J by 5 bases, with 6 bases between the two germline ends. CDR3: CASSEVLDNEQFF. The DNA of the CDR3 is TGTGCCAGCAGTGAAGTTCTCGACAATGAGCAGTTCTTC.

This clone was seen a single time. V gene TRBV7-9 combines with J gene TRBJ2-1, with 11 bases identical to TRBD2. The CDR3 runs to 19 residues. CDR1 is SEHNR, CDR2 FQNEAQ, per germline (reference sequence). The V and J ends lost 2 bases and 1 base, in that order; junction bases with no gene match: 10. CDR3 region: CASSLIWVAGGESYNEQFF. For the CDR3, the DNA is TGTGCCAGCAGCTTAATTTGGGTAGCGGGAGGGGAATCCTACAATGAGCAGTTCTTC.

This clone was counted between two and nine times. J is TRBJ1-1 and V is TRBV19; perhaps TRBD1 as D (6 bases). Looked up from germline, CDR1 is LNHDA and CDR2 is SQIVND (reference sequence). V lost 3 bases and J 7 bases, leaving 15 bases between the germline ends. The CDR3 runs 14 residues. The CDR3 coding sequence is TGTGCCAGTAGTATCGGGCCAGGGGAGGGTGAAGCTTTCTTT. Translating gives CASSIGPGEGEAFF.

This chain uses TRBV7-9 with TRBJ1-4; no reliable D call. Trimming removed 0 bases from V and 7 bases from J, with 12 bases in between. CDR3 size: 15 residues. Germline V CDR1 and CDR2: SEHNR, FQNEAQ (reference sequence). CDR3 loop: CASSLAGSWIEKLFF. CDR3 bases: TGTGCCAGCAGCTTAGCAGGGAGTTGGATTGAAAAACTGTTTTTT. Looking up the rest from reference TRBV7-9 and TRBJ1-4 gives the full variable domain: DTGVSQNPRHKITKRGQNVTFRCDPISEHNRLYWYRQTLGQGPEFLTYFQNEAQLEKSRLLSDRFSAERPKGSFSTLEIQRTEQGDSAMYLCASSLAGSWIEKLFFGSGTQLSVL.

V and J are TRBV19 and TRBJ2-7; D not resolved. The CDR3 consists of 13 residues. Trimming cost V 3 bases and J 3 bases, with 9 bases left between them. CDR1 and CDR2 from the germline V gene are LNHDA and SQIVND (reference sequence). The CDR3 sequence is CASSMQGRYEQYF. The DNA for the CDR3 is TGTGCCAGTAGTATGCAAGGGCGCTACGAGCAGTACTTC.

The rearrangement uses TRBV6-6 and TRBJ1-1, with D possibly TRBD1 on 6 matching bases. CDR1 MNHNY and CDR2 SVGAGI come from the germline V gene (reference sequence). CDR3 size: 16 residues. The V end lost 0 bases, the J end lost 5 bases, and 16 bases lay between the germline ends. CDR3 in DNA: TGTGCCAGCAGTTACTCGGGGGCTCGAAGGGATACTGAAGCTTTCTTT. The encoded protein is CASSYSGARRDTEAFF.

The chain employs TRBV2 and TRBJ2-3; D is unclear. The V end was cut by 8 bases, the J end by 2 bases, with 17 bases between. CDR1 is SNHLY, CDR2 FYNNEI, per germline. This CDR3 spans 15 amino acids. This CDR3 is CASGRAPTFTDTQYF. For the CDR3, the DNA is TGTGCCAGCGGCCGGGCGCCTACGTTCACAGATACGCAGTATTTT.

The chain joins TRBV27 to TRBJ2-3; D not resolved. From germline, CDR1 is MNHEY and CDR2 SMNVEV (reference sequence). V lost 1 base and J lost 8, with 10 bases in between. The CDR3 runs 13 residues. The CDR3 protein is CASSLFFGGTQYF. The CDR3 DNA reads as TGTGCCAGCAGTTTATTTTTTGGCGGTACGCAGTATTTT.

This clone has only a few counts. This rearrangement joins TRBV19 to TRBJ2-7, with D hard to call. The germline V gene encodes CDR1 LNHDA and CDR2 SQIVND (reference sequence). The CDR3 is made up of 12 amino acids. With 3 bases removed from V and 6 bases from J, the gap between germline ends came to 9 bases. Here the CDR3 DNA reads TGTGCCAGTAGTATTTTCGGTGGCGAGCAGTACTTC. It yields the protein CASSIFGGEQYF.

The chain combines TRBV7-8 with TRBJ2-5; 9 nucleotides align to TRBD2. Trimming at V came to 4 bases and at J to 2 bases, leaving 8 bases not matched to a gene. CDR3 length: 16 amino acids. Germline V lookup: CDR1 SGHVS, CDR2 FQNEAQ. CDR3 in DNA: TGTGCCAGCAGCTCTTCCCCCCTAGCGGGGCAAGAGACCCAGTACTTC. Translation gives CASSSSPLAGQETQYF.

V is TRBV5-4 and J is TRBJ1-1; 7 positions match TRBD1. Germline V gene lookup returns CDR1 SGHNT and CDR2 YYREEE (reference sequence). With 2 bases clipped from V and 5 bases from J, the junction kept 9 bases outside the gene matches. The CDR3 loop spans 15 amino acids. The CDR3 DNA reads TGTGCCAGCAGCTTACGCGGGACAGATGTTACTGAAGCTTTCTTT. It yields the protein CASSLRGTDVTEAFF.

This chain links TRBV5-4 with TRBJ2-1; a weak D match, TRBD2 (8 bases). This CDR3 region has 17 residues. Germline V gene lookup returns CDR1 SGHNT and CDR2 YYREEE (reference sequence). Trimming shortened V by 0 bases and J by 7 bases, and 20 bases separated the two germline ends. DNA for the CDR3: TGTGCCAGCAGCTTGGCCACAGGGGTAGCGGGAAAGAATGAGCAGTTCTTC. It is translated as CASSLATGVAGKNEQFF.

This clone appeared a single time. The chain carries TRBV7-9 and TRBJ2-5, with 8 nucleotides matching TRBD2. The V gene's germline CDR1 is SEHNR and CDR2 FQNEAQ (reference sequence). The CDR3 is made up of 15 amino acids. With 5 bases clipped from V and 2 bases from J, the junction kept 7 bases outside the gene matches. Written as DNA, the CDR3 is TGTGCCAGCAGCAAAGCGGGGGTAGGGCAAGAGACCCAGTACTTC. Protein product: CASSKAGVGQETQYF.

The V and J genes are TRBV18 and TRBJ2-5; 9 bases match TRBD2. The germline gives CDR1 KGHSH, CDR2 LQKENI. With V trimmed by 5 bases and J by 5 bases, 9 bases remained unmatched. CDR3 length: 15 amino acids. Here the CDR3 reads CASSSSAGGTETQYF. In nucleotides, the CDR3 is TGTGCCAGCTCATCATCAGCGGGAGGAACGGAGACCCAGTACTTC. Complete variable domain (other parts from reference TRBV18 and TRBJ2-5): NAGVMQNPRHLVRRRGQEARLRCSPMKGHSHVYWYRQLPEEGLKFMVYLQKENIIDESGMPKERFSAEFPKEGPSILRIQQVVRGDSAAYFCASSSSAGGTETQYFGPGTRLLVL.

This clone has just one count. V gene TRBV29-1 combines with J gene TRBJ1-1; weak D call: TRBD1 (6 bases). The CDR3 has 17 residues. V lost 4 bases and J 0 bases, leaving 21 bases between the germline ends. Germline values: CDR1 SQVTM, CDR2 ANQGSEA. CDR3 region: CSVAAARGWPMNTEAFF. The DNA for the CDR3 is TGCAGCGTTGCAGCGGCCAGGGGTTGGCCCATGAACACTGAAGCTTTCTTT.

J is TRBJ1-5 and V is TRBV4-3, with D unclear. The germline gives CDR1 LGHNA, CDR2 YSLEER. Trimming cost V 0 bases and J 1 base, with 7 bases left between them. The CDR3 spans 15 residues. The CDR3 DNA reads as TGCGCCAGCAGCCAAGATTGGACGAGCAATCAGCCCCAGCATTTT. Translating gives CASSQDWTSNQPQHF.